Detailed here is one TCR beta chain. Participants' reported clinical history set cohort assignment. Repertoires were generated with immunoSEQ multiplex PCR, while TCRdb's copy carries only in-frame clones and drops some. The sample comprises about 210,000 clones, 80% to 90% of which are singletons, and 10% to 13% rests with the top ten. Germline values: CDR1 LGHDT, CDR2 YNNKEL (reference sequence). Between the trimmed V and J ends, which lost 2 bases and 5 bases, there was a span of 15 bases. This CDR3 is built from 15 residues. The sample belongs to a study of blood T cell repertoires in COVID-19. Study context: Acute and convalescent COVID-19 samples came from the United States, Italy and Spain. T cells, B-cell-depleted T cells, or PBMCs provided the cDNA or gDNA that served as material.

Sample: PBMCs or T cells enriched from blood (not recorded which). V and J are TRBV3-1 (or the pseudogene TRBV3-2) and TRBJ1-1, with D possibly matching TRBD1 (5 bases). This receptor was identified in a man younger than 35 with acute COVID-19. For the CDR3, the DNA is TGTGCCAGCAGCCAATTAGACAGCCTAGGAACTGAAGCTTTCTTT. As protein: CASSQLDSLGTEAFF.